These T cell receptor beta chains were read from a single sample in a study of blood T cell repertoires in COVID-19. Sequencing used immunoSEQ multiplex PCR; TCRdb keeps in-frame clones, though not all of them. The sample includes about 38,000 clones, about 90% of them seen just once. The sequencing input was peripheral blood. The receptor set was obtained from a man aged 60 to 69 with active or convalescent COVID-19. The CDR3 runs from the conserved cysteine through the conserved F or W. Fields, in order: D gene, V gene, clone size, J gene, CDR3 protein, CDR3 DNA. D genes are given only for firm matches. Where a row states a size, it is once, few, many or the class of an expanded clone; other rows omit it.

D: TRBD1; V: TRBV3-1/TRBV3-2; size: NA; J: TRBJ1-6; CDR3: CASSQDHYRGYSPLHF; DNA: TGTGCCAGCAGCCAAGATCACTACAGGGGCTATTCACCCCTCCACTTT
D: TRBD1; V: TRBV28; size: NA; J: TRBJ1-2; CDR3: CASSPPGTGGGYTF; DNA: TGTGCCAGCAGCCCCCCCGGGACAGGGGGCGGCTACACCTTC
D: NA; V: TRBV5-4; size: NA; J: TRBJ1-2; CDR3: CASSLGGGANYGYTF; DNA: TGTGCCAGCAGCTTAGGCGGGGGGGCAAACTATGGCTACACCTTC
D: TRBD1; V: TRBV5-1; size: NA; J: TRBJ1-2; CDR3: CASSLVGQGGSNGYTF; DNA: TGCGCCAGCAGCTTGGTGGGACAGGGAGGATCGAATGGCTACACCTTC
D: NA; V: TRBV6-5; size: NA; J: TRBJ2-7; CDR3: CASSRAESWEQYF; DNA: TGTGCCAGCAGTAGAGCGGAGTCTTGGGAGCAGTACTTC
D: NA; V: TRBV10-1; size: once; J: TRBJ2-3; CDR3: CASSDRGSTDTQYF; DNA: TGCGCCAGCAGTGACAGGGGCAGCACAGATACGCAGTATTTT
D: TRBD2; V: TRBV5-1; size: NA; J: TRBJ2-3; CDR3: CASSLRSSGSFVTDTQYF; DNA: TGCGCCAGCAGCTTGAGGTCTAGCGGGAGCTTTGTCACAGATACGCAGTATTTT
D: TRBD1; V: TRBV5-6; size: NA; J: TRBJ2-6; CDR3: CASSLMTGQGANVLTF; DNA: TGTGCCAGCAGCTTGATGACAGGGCAAGGGGCCAACGTCCTGACTTTC
D: TRBD1; V: TRBV19; size: NA; J: TRBJ2-7; CDR3: CASSIRQGPYEQYF; DNA: TGTGCCAGTAGTATCCGACAGGGGCCCTACGAGCAGTACTTC
D: TRBD1; V: TRBV5-1; size: NA; J: TRBJ1-5; CDR3: CASSRTGNQPQHF; DNA: TGCGCCAGCAGCCGGACAGGGAATCAGCCCCAGCATTTT
D: NA; V: TRBV6-6; size: NA; J: TRBJ2-2; CDR3: CASSYYGISGELFF; DNA: TGTGCCAGCAGTTACTACGGGATTTCCGGGGAGCTGTTTTTT
D: TRBD2; V: TRBV10-3; size: NA; J: TRBJ2-2; CDR3: CAISASGNAGELFF; DNA: TGTGCCATCAGTGCTAGCGGGAATGCCGGGGAGCTGTTTTTT
D: NA; V: TRBV6-1; size: few; J: TRBJ1-6; CDR3: CASSEMGLGNSPLHF; DNA: TGTGCCAGCAGTGAAATGGGGCTCGGGAATTCACCCCTCCACTTT
D: NA; V: TRBV4-2; size: NA; J: TRBJ2-1; CDR3: CASSQIGVFEQFF; DNA: TGTGCCAGCAGCCAGATCGGTGTCTTTGAGCAGTTCTTC
D: NA; V: TRBV28; size: NA; J: TRBJ2-7; CDR3: CASRSGYFGEQYF; DNA: TGTGCCAGCAGGTCGGGGTATTTCGGCGAGCAGTACTTC
D: TRBD2; V: TRBV6-5; size: NA; J: TRBJ2-3; CDR3: CASSNFLAGTDTQYF; DNA: TGTGCCAGCAGTAATTTTCTAGCGGGCACAGATACGCAGTATTTT
D: NA; V: TRBV5-4; size: NA; J: TRBJ2-3; CDR3: CASSLDRRDGGTDTQYF; DNA: TGTGCCAGCAGCTTGGATCGACGGGATGGGGGCACAGATACGCAGTATTTT
D: TRBD1; V: TRBV5-1; size: NA; J: TRBJ2-5; CDR3: CASSPTGTGGETQYF; DNA: TGCGCCAGCAGCCCAACCGGGACAGGGGGAGAGACCCAGTACTTC
D: NA; V: TRBV5-4; size: NA; J: TRBJ2-1; CDR3: CASRLQQAYNEQFF; DNA: TGTGCCAGCAGGCTCCAGCAGGCCTACAATGAGCAGTTCTTC
D: NA; V: TRBV11-2; size: NA; J: TRBJ1-6; CDR3: CASSLPTGLGGSPLHF; DNA: TGTGCCAGCAGCTTACCAACCGGGCTCGGGGGATCACCCCTCCACTTT
D: TRBD1; V: TRBV6-5; size: NA; J: TRBJ1-2; CDR3: CASSYEPGTANGYTF; DNA: TGTGCCAGCAGTTACGAACCTGGGACAGCTAATGGCTACACCTTC
D: TRBD1; V: TRBV30; size: few; J: TRBJ1-4; CDR3: CAWSSGTGYEKLFF; DNA: TGTGCCTGGAGTTCCGGGACAGGGTATGAAAAACTGTTTTTT
D: TRBD1; V: TRBV11-3; size: NA; J: TRBJ2-2; CDR3: CASSDQGQVTGELFF; DNA: TGTGCCAGCAGCGATCAGGGACAGGTCACCGGGGAGCTGTTTTTT
D: NA; V: TRBV19; size: NA; J: TRBJ2-7; CDR3: CASSIGAYYEQYF; DNA: TGTGCCAGTAGTATAGGGGCTTACTACGAGCAGTACTTC